This TCR beta chain comes out of a study of T cells in Graves' hyperthyroidism and ophthalmopathy. Study-wide findings and caveats: A 13 V-J signature model discriminated ophthalmopathy versus stable hyperthyroidism.

Concerning this clonotype: The antigen is undetermined.

The CDR3 runs to 14 residues. V shed 3 bases and J 2 bases; nucleotides not matched to a gene: 3. RNA transcripts yielded amplified TCR beta CDR3 regions. The HTBI primer set was used in a first-round RT-PCR of the TCR CDR3. MiXCR, run by TCRdb on the multiplex PCR reads, gives a single entry per CDR3 protein. Of 490,000 or so distinct CDR3 sequences listed, around 50% are singletons. The chain employs TRBV12-3 or TRBV12-4 and TRBJ2-5; 7 bases align to TRBD1. Sequencing was carried out using peripheral blood or thyroid tissue (not recorded which). The sequence derives from an adult woman with Graves' disease, either hyperthyroidism or ophthalmopathy (not recorded which). The CDR3 loop reads CASSFSRGQETQYF. CDR3 in DNA: TGTGCCAGCAGTTTCTCCAGGGGGCAAGAGACCCAGTACTTC.